This TCR beta chain was captured in a study of shared clonotypes between healthy human individuals. Study conclusions and caveats: As a rule, naive subsets had a larger estimated richness than memory subsets. Clonotype sharing among donors was thought likely to change with sequencing depth.

CDR3 length: 16 residues. Trimming shortened V by 4 bases and J by 0 bases, and 13 bases separated the two germline ends. CDR1 and CDR2 from the germline V gene are MDHEN and SYDVKM. This clone appeared a few times. Antigen: not known. Evenly divided among several immunoSEQ plates was the genomic DNA of each subset. Profiled with immunoSEQ multiplex PCR; TCRdb holds only in-frame clones, not every one. The repertoire holds 300,000 to 400,000 clones, with roughly 87% as singletons. This rearrangement joins TRBV28 to TRBJ2-1, with a possible D match to TRBD2 (5 bases). The source is a man younger than 35 in good health. Sequencing was performed on memory CD8+ T cells sorted from blood. Specified subset: CD45RO+ cells pooled with CCR7-negative TemRA cells. The CDR3 spells CASSSRRGSSYNEQFF. CDR3 bases: TGTGCCAGCAGTTCCAGACGGGGAAGCTCCTACAATGAGCAGTTCTTC.